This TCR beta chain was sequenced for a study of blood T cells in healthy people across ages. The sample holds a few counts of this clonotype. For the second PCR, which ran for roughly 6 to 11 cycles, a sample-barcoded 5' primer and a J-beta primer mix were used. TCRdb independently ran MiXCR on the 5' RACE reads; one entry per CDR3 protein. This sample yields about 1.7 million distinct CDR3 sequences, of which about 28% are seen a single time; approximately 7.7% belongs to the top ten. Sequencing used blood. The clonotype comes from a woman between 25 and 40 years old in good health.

CDR3 nucleotide sequence: TGTGCCAGCAGCAGGGCTAGGAATGAGCAGTTCTTC. As protein: CASSRARNEQFF. J is TRBJ2-1 and V is TRBV12-3 or TRBV12-4, with a possible D match to TRBD1 (5 bases). The CDR3 extends over 12 amino acids. Trimming left V 6 bases short and J 7 bases short, with 10 bases between.